This TCR beta chain was profiled in a study of spatial heterogeneity in lung cancer. Time point specified: sample taken at primary tumor resection. Whole RNA obtained from tumor, nontumor lung or frozen PBMC underwent sequencing without sorting. This clonotype came up many times. Germline V gene data show CDR1 as DFQATT and CDR2 as SNEGSKA (reference sequence). V was cut by 0 bases and J by 1 base, with 13 bases left in between. This CDR3 is 16 amino acids long. TCRdb analysed the 5' RACE reads with MiXCR anew, one entry per CDR3 protein. The table lists around 5,000 distinct CDR3 sequences, approximately 3% of them singletons, with around 24% in the top ten.

This specimen was normal lung tissue next to the tumor, taken at surgery. This receptor was obtained from a male donor with early-stage non-small cell lung cancer. The V and J genes are TRBV20-1 and TRBJ1-5, with D tentatively TRBD1 (6 bases). The CDR3 nucleotides are TGCAGTGCTAGAGATGTGGGGGGCTTAAGCAATCAGCCCCAGCATTTT. Protein: CSARDVGGLSNQPQHF.